This T cell receptor beta chain came from a study of siplizumab effects on memory and regulatory T cells. Produced via immunoSEQ multiplex PCR; TCRdb's table is partial and in-frame only. The sample carries approximately 100,000 clones, 92% recorded once. This clone was seen once. Per the germline V gene, CDR1 is SGHVS and CDR2 is FQNEAQ. V lost 3 bases to trimming and J lost 2 bases, with 10 bases between them. The CDR3 loop spans 15 amino acids. Specimen: Tregs sorted from blood. The rearrangement links TRBV7-8 to TRBJ2-2, with D unresolved. The sequence derives from a human donor in good health. The CDR3 DNA follows: TGTGCCAGCAGCTTGAGGACGGGTAACACCGGGGAGCTGTTTTTT. It translates to CASSLRTGNTGELFF.